The 17 T cell receptor beta chains below were found in one sample sequenced in a study of CD8+CD57+ T cells in acquired aplastic anemia. Selection for sequencing was limited to patients who had shown CD8+CD57+ cell expansion by flow cytometry. The template for TCR beta VDJ and CDR3 sequence profiling was genomic DNA. TCRdb passed the reads through MiXCR, listing each CDR3 protein once. The sample records about 40,000 distinct CDR3 sequences, approximately 63% being singletons. Source material: sorted CD4+, CD8+, or CD8+CD57+ T cells (not recorded which) from PBMCs. These receptors were collected from a human donor with aplastic anemia.

The V gene is TRBV19, the J gene TRBJ2-3; tentative D call: TRBD1 (5 bases). Trimming shortened V by 5 bases and J by 3 bases, and 9 bases separated the two germline ends. The CDR3 contains 13 residues. Germline V gene lookup returns CDR1 LNHDA and CDR2 SQIVND (reference sequence). CDR3 sequence: CASSPSGTDTQYF. Here the CDR3 DNA reads TGTGCCAGTAGTCCTTCAGGGACAGATACGCAGTATTTT.

The genes are TRBV2 and TRBJ1-2, with D unclear. CDR1 is SNHLY, CDR2 FYNNEI, per germline. The CDR3 totals 13 residues. Trimming left V 1 base short and J 4 bases short, with 7 bases between. The CDR3: CASSEEGSYGYTF. The DNA of the CDR3 is TGTGCCAGCAGTGAAGAGGGCAGCTATGGCTACACCTTC.

The V and J genes are TRBV7-2 and TRBJ2-3; D remains ambiguous. Germline CDR1 is SGHTA and CDR2 is FQGNSA. CDR3 length: 12 residues. Trimming left V 5 bases short and J 4 bases short, with 7 bases between. DNA of the CDR3: TGTGCCAGCAGCCCTCGTGCAGATACGCAGTATTTT. It yields the protein CASSPRADTQYF.

This sequence joins TRBV15 and TRBJ1-2, with unresolved D. Trimming cost V 0 bases and J 2 bases, with 16 bases left between them. This CDR3 has 17 residues. Looked up from germline, CDR1 is LNHNV and CDR2 is YYDKDF (reference sequence). CDR3 DNA sequence: TGTGCCACCAGCAGAGATCAAACAGTTCGCAGCAACTATGGCTACACCTTC. Translation gives CATSRDQTVRSNYGYTF.

This sequence joins TRBV10-3 and TRBJ2-1; no reliable D call. CDR3 size: 14 residues. V lost 3 bases to trimming and J lost 8 bases, with 14 bases between them. Germline lookup yields CDR1 ENHRY and CDR2 SYGVKD. CDR3 sequence: CAISDSDNYYEQFF. Written as DNA, the CDR3 is TGTGCCATCAGTGACTCAGATAATTACTATGAGCAGTTCTTC.

The sample holds many counts of this clonotype. The V gene is TRBV5-6, the J gene TRBJ1-2; 7 bases fit TRBD1. There are 16 residues in the CDR3. Germline loops: CDR1 SGHDT, CDR2 YYEEEE. The trim removed 4 bases at V and 2 bases at J, leaving 11 bases unmatched. In nucleotides, the CDR3 is TGTGCCAGCAGCCACAGCTGGGACAGCGCAAACTATGGCTACACCTTC. Its protein is CASSHSWDSANYGYTF.

This clonotype has only a few counts. The V call is TRBV10-3, the J call TRBJ1-6; TRBD1 might be the D (5 bases). With 10 bases removed from V and 10 bases from J, the gap between germline ends came to 20 bases. The germline V gene encodes CDR1 ENHRY and CDR2 SYGVKD. There are 14 residues in the CDR3. Here the CDR3 DNA reads TGTGCCACCAGGACGGGGGTTGACGGATCACCCCTCCACTTT. Translation gives CATRTGVDGSPLHF.

The chain uses TRBV2 and TRBJ2-1; the D gene is possibly TRBD1 (6 bases). The CDR3 contains 12 residues. The V end was cut by 4 bases, the J end by 5 bases, with 6 bases between. Germline V gene sequence: CDR1 SNHLY, CDR2 FYNNEI. The CDR3 DNA sequence: TGTGCCAGCAGTGGACAGGACAATGAGCAGTTCTTC. Translation: CASSGQDNEQFF.

This chain connects TRBV7-6 to TRBJ2-7, with TRBD1 as a possible D gene (6 bases). The germline V and J ends were trimmed by 5 bases and 3 bases, with 11 bases remaining between them. Germline V gene data show CDR1 as SGHVS and CDR2 as FNYEAQ. The CDR3 loop spans 13 amino acids. The CDR3 protein is CASSPDRNYEQYF. The CDR3 coding sequence is TGTGCCAGCAGCCCGGACAGAAACTACGAGCAGTACTTC.

This clonotype was seen repeatedly, ten times or more. This sequence joins TRBV11-1 and TRBJ1-1; a weak D match, TRBD1 (5 bases). Trimming took 0 bases from V and 7 from J, leaving 15 bases between them. This CDR3 is built from 15 residues. The germline CDR1 and CDR2 sequences are SGHAT and FQDESV (reference sequence). CDR3 sequence (DNA): TGTGCCAGCAGCTTAGCGAGCTCAGGGACTCTTGAAGCTTTCTTT. Translation: CASSLASSGTLEAFF. Complete variable domain (other parts from reference TRBV11-1 and TRBJ1-1): EAEVAQSPRYKITEKSQAVAFWCDPISGHATLYWYRQILGQGPELLVQFQDESVVDDSQLPKDRFSAERLKGVDSTLKIQPAELGDSAMYLCASSLASSGTLEAFFGQGTRLTVV.

In its sample, this clonotype was seen many times. The rearrangement links TRBV6-6 to TRBJ2-7; maybe TRBD2 (6 bases). The CDR3 is 12 residues long. From germline, CDR1 is MNHNY and CDR2 SVGAGI (reference sequence). The V end was cut by 0 bases, the J end by 7 bases, with 7 bases between. In DNA, the CDR3 is TGTGCCAGCAGTTACTCAGGAGGGGAGCAGTACTTC. It specifies CASSYSGGEQYF.

Of note for this clonotype: Compared with germline, one end of the junction differs, possibly owing to a read error. The V and J genes are TRBV19 and TRBJ1-1; no reliable D call. This CDR3 is 15 amino acids long. Germline CDR1 LNHDA, CDR2 SQIVND (reference sequence). The CDR3 sequence: CASSPTTTRTTEAFF. In DNA form, the CDR3 reads TGCGCCAGCAGCCCGACGACTACGAGGACTACTGAAGCTTTCTTT.

This clonotype was recorded at least ten times. The chain uses TRBV11-2 and TRBJ2-1; D ambiguous. V dropped 5 bases and J dropped 4 bases, with 12 bases sitting between them. This CDR3 contains 14 residues. CDR1 and CDR2 (germline): SGHAT, FQNNGV. CDR3 loop: CASSARRRYNEQFF. In DNA form, the CDR3 reads TGTGCCAGCAGCGCCCGGCGGCGGTACAATGAGCAGTTCTTC.

The V call is TRBV4-1, the J call TRBJ1-2; D is undetermined. The CDR3 runs 12 residues. V dropped 8 bases and J dropped 4 bases, with 11 bases sitting between them. The germline V gene has CDR1 MGHRA and CDR2 YSYEKL. The chain's CDR3 is CASYGRTYGYTF. DNA of the CDR3: TGCGCCAGCTATGGGCGGACCTATGGCTACACCTTC.

This rearrangement joins TRBV25-1 to TRBJ1-4, with TRBD1 as a possible D gene (5 bases). Germline lookup yields CDR1 MGHDK and CDR2 SYGVNS. The CDR3 has 14 residues. With 1 base removed from V and 7 bases from J, the gap between germline ends came to 10 bases. CDR3 sequence: CASSESSGTEKLFF. The DNA of the CDR3 is TGTGCCAGCAGTGAATCGTCAGGGACTGAAAAACTGTTTTTT.

The chain couples TRBV7-8 to TRBJ2-7; the match to TRBD1 covers 9 bases. The V and J ends lost 5 bases and 7 bases, in that order; junction bases with no gene match: 6. The CDR3 extends over 13 amino acids. Per the germline V gene, CDR1 is SGHVS and CDR2 is FQNEAQ. In DNA, the CDR3 is TGTGCCAGCAGCGCGCAGACAGGGGGTGAGCAGTACTTC. Translated, it gives CASSAQTGGEQYF.

The J gene is TRBJ2-7, the V gene TRBV5-8; a possible D gene is TRBD1 (6 bases). This CDR3 has 15 residues. Looked up from germline, CDR1 is SGHTS and CDR2 is YDEGEE. Deletions cut 3 bases from V and 2 bases from J, with 15 bases between. The CDR3 is CASSYDRSVAYEQYV. The DNA for the CDR3 is TGTGCCAGCAGCTACGACAGGTCCGTAGCCTACGAGCAGTACGTC.